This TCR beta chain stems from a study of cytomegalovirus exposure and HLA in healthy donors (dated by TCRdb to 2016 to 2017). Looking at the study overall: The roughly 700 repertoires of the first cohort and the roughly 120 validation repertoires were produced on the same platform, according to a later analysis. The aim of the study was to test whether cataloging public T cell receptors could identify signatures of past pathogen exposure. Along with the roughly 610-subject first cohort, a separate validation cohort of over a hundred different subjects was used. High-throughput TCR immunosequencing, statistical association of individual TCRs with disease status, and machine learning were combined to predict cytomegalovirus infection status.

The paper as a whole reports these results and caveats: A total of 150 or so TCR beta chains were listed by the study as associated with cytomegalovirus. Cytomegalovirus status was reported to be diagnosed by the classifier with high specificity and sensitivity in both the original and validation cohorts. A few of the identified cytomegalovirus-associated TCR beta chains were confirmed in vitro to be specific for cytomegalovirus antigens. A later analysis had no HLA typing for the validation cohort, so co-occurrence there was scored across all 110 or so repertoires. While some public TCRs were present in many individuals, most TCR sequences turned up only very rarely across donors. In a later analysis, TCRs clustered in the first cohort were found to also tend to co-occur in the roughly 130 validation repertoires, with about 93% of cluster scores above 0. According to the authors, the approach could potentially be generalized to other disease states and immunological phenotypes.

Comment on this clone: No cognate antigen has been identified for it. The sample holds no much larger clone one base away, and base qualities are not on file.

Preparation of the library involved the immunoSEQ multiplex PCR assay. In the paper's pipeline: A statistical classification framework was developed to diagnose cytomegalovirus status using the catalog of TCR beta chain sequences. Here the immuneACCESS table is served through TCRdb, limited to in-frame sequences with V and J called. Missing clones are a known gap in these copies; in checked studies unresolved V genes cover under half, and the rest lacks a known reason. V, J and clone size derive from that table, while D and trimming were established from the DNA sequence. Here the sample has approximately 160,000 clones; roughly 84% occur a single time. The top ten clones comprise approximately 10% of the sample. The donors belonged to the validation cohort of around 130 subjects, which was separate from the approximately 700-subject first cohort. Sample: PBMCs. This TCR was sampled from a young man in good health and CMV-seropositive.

The nucleotides read TGTGCCAGCAGCTTAGGACTAGTGGGAGAGCAGTACTTC. It codes for CASSLGLVGEQYF. Rearrangement joined TRBV9 to TRBJ2-7; 7 bases in between match TRBD2. CDR1 and CDR2 are read off the germline V gene as SGDLS and YYNGEE. V is cut back by 4 bases and J by 7 bases, with 8 bases in the junction unmatched. From the cysteine up to the phenylalanine, the CDR3 has a length of 13 residues. Only the CDR3 DNA stays, 39 bases, in frame from base 1.